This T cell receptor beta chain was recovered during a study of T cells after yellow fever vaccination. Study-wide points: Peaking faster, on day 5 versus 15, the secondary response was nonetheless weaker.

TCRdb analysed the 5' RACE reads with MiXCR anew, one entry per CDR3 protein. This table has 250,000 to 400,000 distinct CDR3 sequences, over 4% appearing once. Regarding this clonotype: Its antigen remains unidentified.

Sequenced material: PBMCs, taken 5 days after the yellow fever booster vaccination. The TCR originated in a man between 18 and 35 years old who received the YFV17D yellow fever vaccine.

The DNA of the CDR3 is TGCAGTGCTAAGACCGGGACTAGCGGGGGAACCATTCCCTACAATGAGCAGTTCTTC. It is translated as CSAKTGTSGGTIPYNEQFF. The chain is built from TRBV20-1 and TRBJ2-1, with TRBD2 identical over 14 bases. The junction had 13 bases not matched to a gene; V was cut back by 4 bases and J by 2 bases. There are 19 residues in the CDR3. Germline values: CDR1 DFQATT, CDR2 SNEGSKA (reference sequence).